A single sample gave rise to the 5 T cell receptor beta chains below, sequenced in a study of blood T cell repertoires in COVID-19. Assay used: immunoSEQ multiplex PCR; TCRdb lists only in-frame clones, some missing. The data contain about 110,000 clones, 60% to 85% of them singletons. Sequencing was done on a sample of peripheral blood. All receptors derive from a middle-aged woman with acute or convalescent COVID-19.

V and J are TRBV4-1 and TRBJ1-4; no reliable D call. Trimming left V 2 bases short and J 4 bases short, with 17 bases between. Germline CDR1 is MGHRA and CDR2 is YSYEKL. This CDR3 is 17 amino acids long. CDR3 DNA sequence: TGCGCCAGCAGCCAACGAGGAGGCACAGCTTATAATGAAAAACTGTTTTTT. Its protein is CASSQRGGTAYNEKLFF.

This chain connects TRBV18 to TRBJ2-7, with D perhaps matching TRBD1 (6 bases). The V gene lost 2 bases and the J gene lost 4 bases, with 15 bases spanning the gap. Germline CDR1 reads KGHSH; CDR2 reads LQKENI. The CDR3 spans 15 residues. CDR3 loop: CASSPETGNRYEQYF. The CDR3 nucleotides are TGTGCCAGCTCACCAGAGACAGGCAATCGGTACGAGCAGTACTTC.

Many counts were recorded for this clone. This sequence joins TRBV11-2 and TRBJ1-4, with TRBD1 matching 10 bases. Looked up from germline, CDR1 is SGHAT and CDR2 is FQNNGV. CDR3 size: 14 residues. The ends lost 3 bases at V and 10 bases at J; junction bases unmatched: 5. The chain's CDR3 is CASSLGDRGLKLFF. In nucleotides, the CDR3 is TGTGCCAGCAGCTTGGGGGACAGGGGCTTAAAACTGTTTTTT.

The rearrangement uses TRBV6-2 or TRBV6-3 and TRBJ1-6, with TRBD1 matching over 8 bases. Germline CDR1 and CDR2: MNHEY and SVGEGT. CDR3 length equals 15 residues. Losses at the gene ends were 4 bases for V and 8 bases for J; bases not matched to a gene: 7. In DNA form, the CDR3 reads TGTGCCAGCAGTTTGGTACAGGGGGAGGATTCACCCCTCCACTTT. Residues: CASSLVQGEDSPLHF.

In regard to this clone: The same CDR3 arises from other DNA sequences in this sample as well. V usage is TRBV6-5 and J usage is TRBJ1-2, with 8 bases aligning to TRBD1. This CDR3 is 15 amino acids long. With V trimmed by 5 bases and J by 3 bases, 8 bases remained unmatched. Germline loops: CDR1 MNHEY, CDR2 SVGAGI. The CDR3 loop is CASSQNRGGDYGYTF. The CDR3 DNA sequence: TGTGCCAGCAGTCAAAACAGGGGGGGGGACTATGGCTACACCTTC.